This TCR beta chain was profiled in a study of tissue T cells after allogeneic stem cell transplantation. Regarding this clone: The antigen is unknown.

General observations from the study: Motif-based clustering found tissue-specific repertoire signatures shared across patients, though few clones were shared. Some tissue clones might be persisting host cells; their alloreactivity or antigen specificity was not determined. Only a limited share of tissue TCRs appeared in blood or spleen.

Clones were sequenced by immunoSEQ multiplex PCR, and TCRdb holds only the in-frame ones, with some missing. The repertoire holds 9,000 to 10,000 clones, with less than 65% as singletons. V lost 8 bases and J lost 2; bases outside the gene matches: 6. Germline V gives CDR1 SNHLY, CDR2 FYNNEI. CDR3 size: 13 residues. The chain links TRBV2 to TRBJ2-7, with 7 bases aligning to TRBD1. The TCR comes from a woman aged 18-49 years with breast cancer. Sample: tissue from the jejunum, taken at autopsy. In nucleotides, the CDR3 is TGTGCCAGCGGCCGGGACAGAACCTACGAGCAGTACTTC. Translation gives CASGRDRTYEQYF.